A selection of T cell receptor beta chains follows, all from one sample in a study of high-grade serous ovarian cancer treatment subgroups. Libraries were prepared by immunoSEQ multiplex PCR; TCRdb keeps only in-frame clonotypes and omits some of them. The top ten hold less than 4% of the sample, which has approximately 40,000 clones, 75% to 85% seen once. Material: tumor tissue. Source of these receptors: a human donor with high-grade serous ovarian cancer. CDR3s include the opening cysteine and the closing phenylalanine or tryptophan. The D gene is left open where the match is weak. Where a row states a size, it is once, few, many or the class of an expanded clone; other rows omit it.

clone size: once; D gene: TRBD2; V gene: TRBV28; J gene: TRBJ2-3; CDR3 DNA: TGTGCCAGCAGTTTAGGGTTCATAGCGGGAGGGCCAACAGATACGCAGTATTTT; CDR3 protein: CASSLGFIAGGPTDTQYF
clone size: .; D gene: .; V gene: TRBV7-8; J gene: TRBJ2-7; CDR3 DNA: TGTGCCAGCAGCTCTTTGAGGACCCACGAGCAGTACTTC; CDR3 protein: CASSSLRTHEQYF
clone size: .; D gene: .; V gene: TRBV28; J gene: TRBJ1-1; CDR3 DNA: TGTGCCACGACAGTTAACACTGAAGCTTTCTTT; CDR3 protein: CATTVNTEAFF
clone size: once; D gene: TRBD1; V gene: TRBV27; J gene: TRBJ1-4; CDR3 DNA: TGTGCCAGCCGGGGACAGGGGAATGAAAAACTGTTTTTT; CDR3 protein: CASRGQGNEKLFF
clone size: .; D gene: .; V gene: TRBV29-1; J gene: TRBJ2-7; CDR3 DNA: TGCAGCGTTGAAGACACAGGATCCCCCTACGAGCAGTACTTC; CDR3 protein: CSVEDTGSPYEQYF
clone size: .; D gene: .; V gene: TRBV7-2; J gene: TRBJ2-5; CDR3 DNA: TGTGCCAGCAGCTTAAGTAAGGATACGGAGACCCAGTACTTC; CDR3 protein: CASSLSKDTETQYF
clone size: .; D gene: .; V gene: TRBV5-4; J gene: TRBJ2-7; CDR3 DNA: TGTGCCAGCAGCTTGGATGGCGGGGCCTTCGGAGAGCAGTACTTC; CDR3 protein: CASSLDGGAFGEQYF
clone size: .; D gene: .; V gene: TRBV6-6; J gene: TRBJ2-5; CDR3 DNA: TGTGCCAGCCTCGGCAGGGACCAAGAGACCCAGTACTTC; CDR3 protein: CASLGRDQETQYF
clone size: .; D gene: TRBD2; V gene: TRBV6-1; J gene: TRBJ2-3; CDR3 DNA: TGTGCCAGCAGTGAAGGAGGCGGGAGGGCAGATACGCAGTATTTT; CDR3 protein: CASSEGGGRADTQYF
clone size: .; D gene: .; V gene: TRBV6-1; J gene: TRBJ1-1; CDR3 DNA: TGTGCCAGCAGCCCTAAAAAAGGCTACACTGAAGCTTTCTTT; CDR3 protein: CASSPKKGYTEAFF
clone size: .; D gene: TRBD1; V gene: TRBV2; J gene: TRBJ2-7; CDR3 DNA: TGTGCCAGCCGACTTTTGGGACAGGGATCTGGGGAGCAGTACTTC; CDR3 protein: CASRLLGQGSGEQYF
clone size: .; D gene: .; V gene: TRBV21-1; J gene: TRBJ2-1; CDR3 DNA: TGTGCCAGCAGCGTCGGCGGGGGGCAGTTCTTC; CDR3 protein: CASSVGGGQFF
clone size: .; D gene: .; V gene: TRBV11-3; J gene: TRBJ1-3; CDR3 DNA: TGTGCCAGCAGCTTAGAGAGGCTCCGCTCTGGAAACACCATATATTTT; CDR3 protein: CASSLERLRSGNTIYF
clone size: .; D gene: .; V gene: TRBV9; J gene: TRBJ2-3; CDR3 DNA: TGTGCCAGCAGCGTAGTGGCTTCTGGTAACACAGATACGCAGTATTTT; CDR3 protein: CASSVVASGNTDTQYF
clone size: .; D gene: .; V gene: TRBV19; J gene: TRBJ2-1; CDR3 DNA: TGTGCCAGTTCTAGTTACGGGACATCTTACAATGAGCAGTTCTTC; CDR3 protein: CASSSYGTSYNEQFF
clone size: .; D gene: .; V gene: TRBV18; J gene: TRBJ1-1; CDR3 DNA: TGTGCCAGCTCATTTCAAGGGTCGAACACTGAAGCTTTCTTT; CDR3 protein: CASSFQGSNTEAFF